This entry describes one TCR beta chain. Trimming left V 0 bases short and J 9 bases short, with 13 bases between. This CDR3 region has 14 residues. CDR1 is SGHKS and CDR2 is YYEKEE in the germline V gene (reference sequence). These data come from a study of blood T cell repertoires in COVID-19. Study-level background: Nucleic acid was either cDNA or gDNA, and it came from T cells, B-cell-depleted T cells, or PBMCs.

Per the authors' pipeline: Amplification from reference gene primers served as the basis for estimated nucleated cell counts. Method: immunoSEQ multiplex PCR; TCRdb's copy keeps in-frame clones and lacks some. Clone size and the V and J calls come from that table; the DNA yielded D and trimming. The top ten clones hold roughly 2% of a sample with about 390,000 clones, around 87% of them seen once. This TCR was sampled from a woman aged 60-70 years with COVID-19, enrolled during active disease. The chain is built from TRBV5-5 and TRBJ1-5; a possible D gene is TRBD1 (5 bases). Sequencing used peripheral blood. The CDR3 sequence: CASSLEPGSLPQHF. DNA of the CDR3: TGTGCCAGCAGCTTGGAGCCAGGGTCCTTGCCCCAGCATTTT.